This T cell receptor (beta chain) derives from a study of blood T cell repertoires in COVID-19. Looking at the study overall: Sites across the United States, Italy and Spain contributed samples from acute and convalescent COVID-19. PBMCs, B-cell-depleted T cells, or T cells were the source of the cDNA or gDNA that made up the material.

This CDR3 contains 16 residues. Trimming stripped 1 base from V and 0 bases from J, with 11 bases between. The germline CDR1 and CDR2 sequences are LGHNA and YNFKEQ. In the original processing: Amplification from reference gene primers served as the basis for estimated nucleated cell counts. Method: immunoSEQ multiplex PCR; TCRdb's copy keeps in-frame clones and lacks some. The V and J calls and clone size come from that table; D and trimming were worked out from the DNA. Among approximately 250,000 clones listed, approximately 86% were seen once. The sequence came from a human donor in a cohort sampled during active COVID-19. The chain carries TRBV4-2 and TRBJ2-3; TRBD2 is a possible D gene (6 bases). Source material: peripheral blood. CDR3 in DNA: TGTGCCAGCAGCCAAGGAGGTAGCGGTAGCACAGATACGCAGTATTTT. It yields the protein CASSQGGSGSTDTQYF.